This is a list of T cell receptor beta chains from one sample in a study of T cells in Graves' hyperthyroidism and ophthalmopathy. TCRdb itself ran the multiplex PCR reads through MiXCR, one entry per CDR3 protein. This table holds about 540,000 distinct CDR3 sequences, more than 45% found once. The source material was peripheral blood or thyroid tissue (not recorded which). The receptors originated from a woman aged 18 to 35 with Graves' hyperthyroidism. Both conserved end residues are part of each CDR3. A D gene is named only where the DNA matches it firmly. Some rows have no size entry. The others give once, few or many, or a class for an expanded clone.

NA	14	NA	TRBV20-1	TRBJ1-2	CSARSTGWNYGYTF	TGCAGTGCTAGGTCCACAGGGTGGAACTATGGCTACACCTTC
NA	19	TRBD2	TRBV7-6	TRBJ2-1	CASSYPGLAGASSYNEQFF	TGTGCCAGCAGCTATCCGGGACTAGCGGGCGCTAGCTCCTACAATGAGCAGTTCTTC
many	14	TRBD1	TRBV7-6	TRBJ1-1	CATLNRGSGTEAFF	TGTGCCACCCTCAACAGGGGATCGGGCACTGAAGCTTTCTTT
NA	16	TRBD2	TRBV10-3	TRBJ2-1	CAISEKTSGRIYEQFF	TGTGCCATCAGTGAGAAGACTAGCGGGAGGATATATGAGCAGTTCTTC
NA	12	TRBD2	TRBV7-2	TRBJ2-1	CASSDLADEQFF	TGTGCCAGCAGCGACCTAGCGGATGAGCAGTTCTTC
NA	11	NA	TRBV6-1	TRBJ1-1	CASSPALEAFF	TGTGCCAGCTCCCCGGCATTGGAAGCTTTCTTT
NA	16	TRBD2	TRBV15	TRBJ2-2	CATRPDLAGGTGELFF	TGTGCCACCCGCCCTGACCTAGCGGGAGGTACCGGGGAGCTGTTTTTT
NA	13	NA	TRBV20-1	TRBJ1-1	CSAPEGPNTEAFF	TGCAGTGCTCCCGAGGGGCCGAACACTGAAGCTTTCTTT
many	15	NA	TRBV10-3	TRBJ2-7	CAISSGTSRTYEQYF	TGTGCCATCAGTTCCGGGACATCGAGGACCTACGAGCAGTACTTC
NA	14	NA	TRBV29-1	TRBJ2-1	CSAHRGQGGNEQFF	TGCAGCGCCCACCGTGGCCAGGGAGGCAATGAGCAGTTCTTC
NA	16	NA	TRBV20-1	TRBJ2-2	CSASITGFGNTGELFF	TGCAGTGCTAGCATAACAGGGTTTGGAAACACCGGGGAGCTGTTTTTT
many	18	TRBD1	TRBV15	TRBJ2-2	CATSRDLQGVGDTGELFF	TGTGCCACCAGCAGAGATTTACAGGGGGTTGGGGACACCGGGGAGCTGTTTTTT
NA	10	NA	TRBV20-1	TRBJ2-7	CSGTEYEQYF	TGCAGTGGTACAGAGTACGAGCAGTACTTC
NA	15	TRBD2	TRBV19	TRBJ2-3	CASSPLAEYTDTQYF	TGTGCCAGTAGTCCCCTAGCGGAGTACACAGATACGCAGTATTTT
many	15	NA	TRBV13	TRBJ2-5	CASSFLGGLWETQYF	TGTGCCAGCAGCTTTCTTGGGGGGCTGTGGGAGACCCAGTACTTC
NA	12	TRBD1	TRBV20-1	TRBJ1-2	CSAKQGNYGHTF	TGCAGTGCTAAACAGGGGAACTATGGCCACACCTTC
NA	13	NA	TRBV2	TRBJ2-5	CASSGQSSETQYF	TGTGCCAGCAGTGGACAAAGCTCGGAGACCCAGTACTTC
few	14	NA	TRBV11-3	TRBJ1-4	CASSLTAVGEKLFF	TGTGCCAGCAGCTTAACGGCGGTCGGTGAAAAACTGTTTTTT